This section outlines one TCR beta chain sequence together with its context. What it binds is unknown. This specimen belongs to a study of CD8 T cells in ankylosing spondylitis. For TCR beta, libraries came from quantitative 5'-RACE with molecular barcodes. TCRdb passed the 5' RACE reads through MiXCR, listing each CDR3 protein once. The sample carries over 110,000 distinct CDR3 sequences, 7% to 9% recorded once. Study-level points and caveats: Disease-associated clonotypes exhibited CD8+ identity and were relatively infrequent in peripheral blood. Ankylosing spondylitis blood seemed to carry a telltale TCR beta motif made of several highly homologous variants.

Germline assignment: CDR1 SGHRS and CDR2 YFSETQ. V dropped 0 bases and J dropped 4 bases, with 4 bases sitting between them. This CDR3 is built from 13 residues. J is TRBJ1-4 and V is TRBV5-1; no definite D call. The sequenced material came from synovial fluid, either unsorted or a sorted T cell fraction (not recorded which). The TCR originated in a male donor with ankylosing spondylitis. In DNA form, the CDR3 reads TGCGCCAGCAGCTTGGGGAGTAATGAAAAACTGTTTTTT. Protein sequence: CASSLGSNEKLFF.